The clone carrying this T cell receptor (beta chain) occurred a few times. This sample was included in a study of shared T cell receptors in the human thymus. Using immunoSEQ multiplex PCR, the repertoire was profiled, and TCRdb retains in-frame clones only, with some absent. This table holds about 710,000 clones, 87% found once. In germline, CDR1 is SGHAT, CDR2 FQNNGV. Trimming pared 6 bases from V and 9 bases from J, leaving 15 bases between. This CDR3 is built from 14 residues. Separately, the same data were catalogued under a study of human thymus T cells. That source adds: Samples came from healthy Finnish infants during open corrective cardiac surgery. During corrective heart surgery, resections were taken, and the thymus tissue came from them. The authors found apparently biased V and J gene usage in thymic and blood repertoires. The related literature has documented a marked overlap of thymic repertoires among unrelated individuals.

This TCR derives from a boy younger than two with a congenital heart defect. The J gene is TRBJ1-6, the V gene TRBV11-2, with D uncertain. Sequencing was done on a sample of thymocytes. The CDR3 coding sequence is TGTGCCAGCAGTTGGGGAGGTTTTGGTTCACCCCTCCACTTT. Amino acids: CASSWGGFGSPLHF. The full variable domain, with the rest looked up from reference TRBV11-2 and TRBJ1-6, is EAGVAQSPRYKIIEKRQSVAFWCNPISGHATLYWYQQILGQGPKLLIQFQNNGVVDDSQLPKDRFSAERLKGVDSTLKIQPAKLEDSAVYLCASSWGGFGSPLHFGNGTRLTVT.